Each of the 21 T cell receptor beta chains below was sequenced from the same sample in a study of T-cell reconstitution after alpha-beta-depleted transplantation in children. Preparation of the TCRbeta library used unique molecular identifiers. In TCRdb, the PCR reads were re-called with MiXCR into one record per CDR3 protein. The table includes 40,000 to 55,000 distinct CDR3 sequences, around a tenth detected once. The sequencing here drew on PBMCs, mostly from graft donor cells, taken 60 days after TCRalphabeta/CD19-depleted stem cell transplant. The receptor source for this set is a male patient under 10 years old who had a stem cell transplant for chronic granulomatous disease, so the T cells may come from the graft donor.

This clonotype appeared many times. This chain connects TRBV18 to TRBJ2-1, with unresolved D. CDR3 length equals 12 residues. V lost 3 bases, J lost 6 bases, and 6 bases lay in between. The V gene's germline CDR1 is KGHSH and CDR2 LQKENI. CDR3 loop: CASSPRSNEQFF. For the CDR3, the DNA is TGTGCCAGCTCACCCCGGAGCAATGAGCAGTTCTTC.

In this sample, this clonotype turned up many times. The rearrangement links TRBV20-1 to TRBJ2-7; 11 positions agree with TRBD2. V was pared by 2 bases and J by 2 bases, with 5 bases of the junction left unmatched. There are 15 residues in the CDR3. The V gene's germline CDR1 is DFQATT and CDR2 SNEGSKA (reference sequence). DNA of the CDR3: TGCAGTGCTAGACCCGGGACTAGCGGCACCTACGAGCAGTACTTC. Translated, it gives CSARPGTSGTYEQYF.

This clonotype was picked up a small number of times. The chain employs TRBV4-1 and TRBJ2-7; 7 bases agree with TRBD1. CDR1 is MGHRA and CDR2 is YSYEKL in the germline V gene. V lost 3 bases, J lost 4 bases, and 6 bases stayed unmatched. The CDR3 extends over 14 amino acids. CDR3: CASSQRQGSYEQYF. As DNA, the CDR3 is TGCGCCAGCAGCCAGAGACAGGGTTCGTACGAGCAGTACTTC.

This clonotype was seen ten or more times. The genes are TRBV7-9 and TRBJ1-2, with no clear D. CDR1 and CDR2 from the germline V gene are SEHNR and FQNEAQ (reference sequence). The ends were cut back, 6 bases at V and 2 bases at J, with 10 bases in the middle. There are 13 residues in the CDR3. CDR3 DNA sequence: TGTGCCAGCAGTCCCCCAGACAACTATGGCTACACCTTC. This encodes CASSPPDNYGYTF. The full variable domain, completed using reference TRBV7-9 and TRBJ1-2, is DTGVSQNPRHKITKRGQNVTFRCDPISEHNRLYWYRQTLGQGPEFLTYFQNEAQLEKSRLLSDRFSAERPKGSFSTLEIQRTEQGDSAMYLCASSPPDNYGYTFGSGTRLTVV.

This clonotype was seen a handful of times. The rearrangement uses TRBV4-1 and TRBJ2-1; possible D gene TRBD2, 7 bases. Deletions cut 0 bases from V and 0 bases from J, with 18 bases between. Looked up from germline, CDR1 is MGHRA and CDR2 is YSYEKL. The CDR3 has 19 amino acids. This CDR3 is CASSQEVAGAASSYNEQFF. The CDR3 bases are TGCGCCAGCAGCCAAGAGGTGGCGGGGGCCGCCAGCTCCTACAATGAGCAGTTCTTC.

This clonotype was found many times. The chain employs TRBV20-1 and TRBJ2-5; perhaps TRBD1 as D (6 bases). Trimming shortened V by 1 base and J by 1 base, and 10 bases separated the two germline ends. The CDR3 contains 14 residues. Germline CDR1 DFQATT, CDR2 SNEGSKA (reference sequence). The CDR3 protein is CSARVGGSQETQYF. In DNA form, the CDR3 reads TGCAGTGCTAGAGTAGGGGGATCCCAAGAGACCCAGTACTTC.

This clonotype was observed at least ten times. The rearrangement uses TRBV3-1 and TRBJ2-2; D is undetermined. The CDR3 consists of 12 residues. V was trimmed by 2 bases and J by 7 bases, leaving 5 bases between them. CDR1 and CDR2 from the germline V gene are LGHDT and YNNKEL (reference sequence). The CDR3 region has the DNA TGTGCCAGCAGCCAATGGGGCGGGGAGCTGTTTTTT. This translates into CASSQWGGELFF.

This clonotype was seen many times. The chain uses TRBV20-1 and TRBJ1-1; D ambiguous. The CDR3 length is 13 residues. V was shortened by 1 base and J by 6 bases, with 12 bases between the two germline ends. Germline-derived CDR1 and CDR2 are DFQATT and SNEGSKA (reference sequence). The CDR3 DNA sequence: TGCAGTGCTAGAGTCGCCCCCAGTCCTGAAGCTTTCTTT. It translates to CSARVAPSPEAFF.

The rearrangement links TRBV7-8 to TRBJ2-1; TRBD2 matches at 9 bases. V gave up 1 base and J gave up 9 bases; unmatched junction bases: 10. This CDR3 has 16 amino acids. CDR1 is SGHVS and CDR2 is FQNEAQ in the germline V gene. The CDR3 coding sequence is TGTGCCAGCAGCTTAGTCCTAGCGGGGACTCTCAGTGAGCAGTTCTTC. Residues: CASSLVLAGTLSEQFF.

This clonotype has at least ten counts. This sequence joins TRBV25-1 and TRBJ2-7; 9 bases agree with TRBD1. The germline CDR1 and CDR2 sequences are MGHDK and SYGVNS. This CDR3 comprises 17 residues. J gave up 3 bases and V 3 bases, and 12 bases lay outside the gene matches. CDR3 amino acids: CASSEGGHGQGRYEQYF. The CDR3 DNA follows: TGTGCCAGCAGTGAGGGGGGGCACGGACAGGGGCGCTACGAGCAGTACTTC.

This clonotype is a singleton in its sample. V usage is TRBV10-2 and J usage is TRBJ2-1; maybe TRBD2 (6 bases). This CDR3 spans 16 amino acids. The V gene lost 6 bases and the J gene lost 4 bases, with 19 bases spanning the gap. In germline, CDR1 is WSHSY, CDR2 SAAADI. As DNA, the CDR3 is TGCGCCAGCAGACAGCTCTCGCCTAGCGAGTACAATGAGCAGTTCTTC. Translated: CASRQLSPSEYNEQFF.

This clonotype was observed many times. The genes are TRBV6-2 or TRBV6-3 and TRBJ2-7; TRBD2 is a possible D gene (5 bases). This CDR3 is built from 11 residues. Per germline, CDR1 MNHEY and CDR2 SVGEGT. V lost 11 bases and J 2 bases, leaving 10 bases between the germline ends. The CDR3 is CAVGVAYEQYF. DNA of the CDR3: TGTGCCGTCGGGGTAGCCTACGAGCAGTACTTC.

This clonotype was seen many times. V usage is TRBV12-3 or TRBV12-4 and J usage is TRBJ2-2; 9 positions match TRBD2. Trimming removed 6 bases from V and 4 bases from J; junction bases left unmatched: 6. CDR3 length: 15 amino acids. The CDR3 DNA reads TGTGCCAGCAGCCGTAGCGGGAGCGGCACCGGGGAGCTGTTTTTT. Translation: CASSRSGSGTGELFF.

The genes are TRBV27 and TRBJ2-1; D remains ambiguous. Between the trimmed V and J ends, which lost 0 bases and 5 bases, there was a span of 11 bases. Per the germline V gene, CDR1 is MNHEY and CDR2 is SMNVEV (reference sequence). CDR3 length: 15 amino acids. The CDR3 region has the DNA TGTGCCAGCAGTTTATCATCGGCACCTAACAATGAGCAGTTCTTC. Translated: CASSLSSAPNNEQFF.

This clonotype appeared many times. The J gene is TRBJ2-7, the V gene TRBV6-1; 7 bases fit TRBD1. Germline V gives CDR1 MNHNS, CDR2 SASEGT. The CDR3 loop spans 14 amino acids. V lost 7 bases and J lost 3; bases outside the gene matches: 9. The CDR3 is CASNLGQRSYEQYF. CDR3 sequence (DNA): TGTGCCAGCAACCTGGGACAGAGAAGCTACGAGCAGTACTTC.

This clonotype has ten or more counts. V is TRBV5-1 and J is TRBJ2-7; D possibly matches TRBD1 or TRBD2 (6 bases each). Germline values: CDR1 SGHRS, CDR2 YFSETQ. The CDR3 is made up of 15 amino acids. V was trimmed by 4 bases and J by 0 bases, leaving 14 bases between them. CDR3 bases: TGCGCCAGCAGCCTCACTGCGGGACACTCCTACGAGCAGTACTTC. Its protein is CASSLTAGHSYEQYF. The complete variable domain, with remaining parts taken from reference TRBV5-1 and TRBJ2-7, reads KAGVTQTPRYLIKTRGQQVTLSCSPISGHRSVSWYQQTPGQGLQFLFEYFSETQRNKGNFPGRFSGRQFSNSRSEMNVSTLELGDSALYLCASSLTAGHSYEQYFGPGTRLTVT.

A note on this clonotype: An end of the junction does not agree with germline; a read error may underlie this. The chain carries TRBV12-3 or TRBV12-4 and TRBJ2-6; 9 nucleotides agree with TRBD2. This CDR3 is built from 19 residues. CDR3 nucleotide sequence: TGTGCCATCAGTTTAGCGCTTGCGGGGGGGCGTCCTGGGGCCAACGTCCTGACTTTC. It encodes CAISLALAGGRPGANVLTF.

This clonotype was seen ten or more times. The V call is TRBV4-2, the J call TRBJ2-3, with TRBD2 matching 8 bases. After removal of 4 bases from V and 7 bases from J, the junction contained 4 bases not matched to a gene. Germline V gene data show CDR1 as LGHNA and CDR2 as YNFKEQ. The CDR3 sequence is 13 residues long. CDR3 sequence reads: CASSPRGGNTQYF. In DNA form, the CDR3 reads TGTGCCAGCAGCCCCCGGGGGGGGAATACGCAGTATTTT.

This rearrangement joins TRBV29-1 to TRBJ1-2; TRBD1 might be the D (5 bases). This CDR3 comprises 16 residues. In germline, CDR1 is SQVTM, CDR2 ANQGSEA. The V gene lost 7 bases and the J gene lost 2 bases, with 23 bases spanning the gap. Written as DNA, the CDR3 is TGCAGCGCCGCGGCCCGGGGAAGGGACTTCAACTATGGCTACACCTTC. This sequence encodes CSAAARGRDFNYGYTF.

The sample holds many counts of this clonotype. DNA for the CDR3: TGCAGTGCCTTCGATAACAGGGTGTCGAACTATGGCTACACCTTC. This sequence encodes CSAFDNRVSNYGYTF. V gene TRBV20-1 combines with J gene TRBJ1-2; possible D gene TRBD1, 6 bases. The CDR3 covers 15 residues. Germline values: CDR1 DFQATT, CDR2 SNEGSKA (reference sequence). V was trimmed by 6 bases and J by 2 bases, leaving 19 bases between them.

This clonotype was seen ten or more times. The chain is built from TRBV6-1 and TRBJ2-7; 8 positions match TRBD2. CDR1 and CDR2 from the germline V gene are MNHNS and SASEGT. This CDR3 region has 14 residues. Trimming cost V 7 bases and J 6 bases; bases outside gene matches: 11. The CDR3 bases are TGTGCCAGCACTAAAGCGGGAGATCTCTCCGAGCAGTACTTC. Protein: CASTKAGDLSEQYF.